The rows below give T cell receptor beta chains drawn from one sample of a study of T cells in Graves' hyperthyroidism and ophthalmopathy. MiXCR was run by TCRdb on the multiplex PCR reads, yielding one entry per CDR3 protein. The data contain about 350,000 distinct CDR3 sequences, roughly 14% of them seen just once; the ten biggest clones take up about 26%. Input material: blood. The receptors shown here come from a woman aged 25 to 45 with Graves' hyperthyroidism. Each CDR3 is given with its conserved first and last residue. Fields, in order: V gene, CDR3 protein.

TRBV18,CASSPGLGDTGELFF
TRBV2,CATTTSGSSSEQFF
TRBV28,CASKASGRDEQFF
TRBV5-1,CASYDRGHTDTQYF
TRBV20-1,CSAKKGAGSYEQYF
TRBV9,CASSSRSEQFF
TRBV3-1,CASSHTKNTEAFF
TRBV12-3/TRBV12-4,CASSFTQGRGNQPQHF
TRBV29-1,CSVGSTGTEAFF
TRBV2,CASTRGIGLRTDTQYF
TRBV7-2,CASSLLVMRGKDTQYF
TRBV7-3,CASSLNLLSYNEQFF
TRBV27,CATGRDPRTDTQYF
TRBV6-6,CASSYSGQGALQYGYTF
TRBV15,CATSRDKYSPLHF
TRBV28,CASSPMPPSTVGEYNEQFF
TRBV9,CASSYRGMGYGYTF
TRBV28,CATGQPNSGANVLTF
TRBV6-1,CASRDRGRREQYF
TRBV29-1,CSVEGLAGALSAFF
TRBV11-2,CASSTRAQRGCEQYF
TRBV5-6,CASSLKGGSSSGANVLTF
TRBV12-3/TRBV12-4,CASSPAEGSYGYTF
TRBV20-1,CSARAGANEQFF
TRBV9,CASSVSPQHEQYF
TRBV2,CASSPSRITHNEQFF
TRBV5-5,CASSRRTATYEQYF
TRBV27,CASSPWSSGSGETQYF
TRBV9,CASSVRGREGEQYF
TRBV28,CASRPGANQPQHF
TRBV6-1,CASRELNTGELFF
TRBV3-1,CASSQQTGTGYGNTIYF
TRBV28,CASSLSRLRMNTEAFF
TRBV6-5,CASSFGTGTEAFF
TRBV2,CASSVSHGGLAKNIQYF
TRBV11-2,CASSTARGTYEQYF
TRBV20-1,CSVSGLPESYNEQFF
TRBV12-3/TRBV12-4,CASSPYSSGYNEQFF
TRBV7-8,CASSLGRLAVQETQYF
TRBV7-2,CASSFDWPPVRETQYF
TRBV12-3/TRBV12-4,CASSAGGVNEKLFF
TRBV7-7,CASSLALRTTSGIVFPDNEQFF
TRBV20-1,CSARGGRGRTDTQYF
TRBV11-2,CASSPAPGRGYSYEQYF
TRBV5-4,CASSATSSYNEQFF
TRBV2,CASSEAKGANSPLHF
TRBV18,CASSPATGAGADTQYF
TRBV5-4,CASSRNAAGGGFNEQFF
TRBV29-1,CSGWVWGETQYF
TRBV5-5,CASSATGGNTVAFF